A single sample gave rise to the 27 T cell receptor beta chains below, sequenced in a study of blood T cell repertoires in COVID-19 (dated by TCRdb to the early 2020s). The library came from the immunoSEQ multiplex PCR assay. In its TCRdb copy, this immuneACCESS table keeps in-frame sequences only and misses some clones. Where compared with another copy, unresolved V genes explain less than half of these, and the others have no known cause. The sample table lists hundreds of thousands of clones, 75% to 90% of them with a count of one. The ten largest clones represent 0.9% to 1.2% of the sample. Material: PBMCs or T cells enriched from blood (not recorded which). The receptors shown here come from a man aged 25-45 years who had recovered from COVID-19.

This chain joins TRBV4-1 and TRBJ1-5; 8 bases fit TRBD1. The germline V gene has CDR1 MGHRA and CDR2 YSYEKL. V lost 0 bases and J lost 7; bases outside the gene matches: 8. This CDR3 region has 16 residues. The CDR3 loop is CASSQDTGQGQQPQHF. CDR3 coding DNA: TGCGCCAGCAGCCAAGATACCGGACAGGGCCAACAGCCCCAGCATTTT.

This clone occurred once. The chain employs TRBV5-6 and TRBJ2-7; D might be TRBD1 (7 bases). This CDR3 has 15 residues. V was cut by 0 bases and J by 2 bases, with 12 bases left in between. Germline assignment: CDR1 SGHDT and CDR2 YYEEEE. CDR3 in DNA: TGTGCCAGCAGCTTGGCCCTCAGGGGGGCCTACGAGCAGTACTTC. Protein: CASSLALRGAYEQYF.

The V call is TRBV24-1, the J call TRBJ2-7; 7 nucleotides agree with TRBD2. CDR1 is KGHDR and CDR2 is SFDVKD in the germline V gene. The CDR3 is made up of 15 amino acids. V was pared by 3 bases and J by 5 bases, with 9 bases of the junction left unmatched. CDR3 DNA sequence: TGTGCCACCAGTGATACGGCGGGAGTGGGCCACGAGCAGTACTTC. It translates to CATSDTAGVGHEQYF.

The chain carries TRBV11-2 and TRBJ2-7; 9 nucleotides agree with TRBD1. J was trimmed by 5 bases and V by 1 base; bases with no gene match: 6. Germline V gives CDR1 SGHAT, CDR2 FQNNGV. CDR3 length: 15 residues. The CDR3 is CASSLVGTGPHEQYF. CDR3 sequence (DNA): TGTGCCAGCAGCTTAGTCGGGACAGGGCCCCACGAGCAGTACTTC.

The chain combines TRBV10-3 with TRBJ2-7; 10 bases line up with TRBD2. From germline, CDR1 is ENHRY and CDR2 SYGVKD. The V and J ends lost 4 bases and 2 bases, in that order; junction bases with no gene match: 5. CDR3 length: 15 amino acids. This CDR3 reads CAISGTSGTAYEQYF. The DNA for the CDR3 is TGTGCCATCAGTGGGACTAGCGGAACAGCCTACGAGCAGTACTTC.

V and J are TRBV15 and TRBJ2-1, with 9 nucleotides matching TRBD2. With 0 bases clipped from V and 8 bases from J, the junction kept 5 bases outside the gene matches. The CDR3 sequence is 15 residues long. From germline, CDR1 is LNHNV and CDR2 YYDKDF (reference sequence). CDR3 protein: CATSREWREGHEQFF. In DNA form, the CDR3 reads TGTGCCACCAGCAGAGAATGGCGGGAGGGACATGAGCAGTTCTTC.

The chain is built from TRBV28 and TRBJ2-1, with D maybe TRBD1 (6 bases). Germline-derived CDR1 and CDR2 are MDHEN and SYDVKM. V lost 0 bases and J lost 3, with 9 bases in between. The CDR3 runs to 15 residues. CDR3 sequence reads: CASSLWGQVYNEQFF. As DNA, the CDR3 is TGTGCCAGCAGTTTATGGGGACAAGTCTACAATGAGCAGTTCTTC. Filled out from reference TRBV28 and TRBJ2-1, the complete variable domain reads DVKVTQSSRYLVKRTGEKVFLECVQDMDHENMFWYRQDPGLGLRLIYFSYDVKMKEKGDIPEGYSVSREKKERFSLILESASTNQTSMYLCASSLWGQVYNEQFFGPGTRLTVL.

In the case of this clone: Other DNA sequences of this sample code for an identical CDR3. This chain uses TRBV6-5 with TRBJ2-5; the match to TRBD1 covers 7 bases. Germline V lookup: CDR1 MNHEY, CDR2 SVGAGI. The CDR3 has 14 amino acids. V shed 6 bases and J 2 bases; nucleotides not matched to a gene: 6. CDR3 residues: CASSYGTVQETQYF. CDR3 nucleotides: TGTGCCAGCAGCTACGGGACAGTTCAAGAGACCCAGTACTTC.

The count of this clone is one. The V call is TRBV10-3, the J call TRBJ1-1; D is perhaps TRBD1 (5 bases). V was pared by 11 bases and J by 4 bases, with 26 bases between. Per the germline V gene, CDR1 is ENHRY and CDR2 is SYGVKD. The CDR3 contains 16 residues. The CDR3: CAAHGGNRQVGTEAFF. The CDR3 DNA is TGTGCCGCCCACGGGGGTAACAGGCAGGTGGGCACTGAAGCTTTCTTT.

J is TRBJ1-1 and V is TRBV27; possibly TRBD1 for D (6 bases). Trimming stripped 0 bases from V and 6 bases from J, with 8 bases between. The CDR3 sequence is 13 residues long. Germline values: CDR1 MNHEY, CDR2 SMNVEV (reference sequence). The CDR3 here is CASSLSRGSEAFF. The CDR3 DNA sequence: TGTGCCAGCAGTTTATCGAGGGGGTCTGAAGCTTTCTTT.

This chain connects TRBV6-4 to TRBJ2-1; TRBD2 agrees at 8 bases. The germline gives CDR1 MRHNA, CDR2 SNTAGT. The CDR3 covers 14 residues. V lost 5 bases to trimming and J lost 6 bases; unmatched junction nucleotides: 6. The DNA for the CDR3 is TGTGCCAGCAGTACCGGACTAGCAGCCAATGAGCAGTTCTTC. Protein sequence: CASSTGLAANEQFF.

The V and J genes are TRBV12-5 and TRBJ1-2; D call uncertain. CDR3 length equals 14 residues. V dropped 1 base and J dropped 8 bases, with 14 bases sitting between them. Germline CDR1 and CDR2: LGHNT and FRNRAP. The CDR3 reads CASGLAGTAFGYTF. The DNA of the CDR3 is TGTGCTAGTGGTTTGGCCGGTACAGCCTTCGGCTACACCTTC. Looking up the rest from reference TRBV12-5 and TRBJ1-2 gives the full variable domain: DARVTQTPRHKVTEMGQEVTMRCQPILGHNTVFWYRQTMMQGLELLAYFRNRAPLDDSGMPKDRFSAEMPDATLATLKIQPSEPRDSAVYFCASGLAGTAFGYTFGSGTRLTVV.

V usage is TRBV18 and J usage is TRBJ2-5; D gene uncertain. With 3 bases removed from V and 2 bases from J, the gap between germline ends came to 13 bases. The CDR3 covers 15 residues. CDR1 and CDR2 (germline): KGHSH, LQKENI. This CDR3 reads CASSPPGGEQETQYF. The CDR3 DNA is TGTGCCAGCTCACCCCCTGGCGGTGAACAAGAGACCCAGTACTTC.

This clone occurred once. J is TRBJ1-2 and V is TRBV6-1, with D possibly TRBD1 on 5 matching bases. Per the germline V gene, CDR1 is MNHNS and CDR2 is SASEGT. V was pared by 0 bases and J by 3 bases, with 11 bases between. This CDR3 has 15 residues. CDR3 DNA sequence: TGTGCCAGCAGTGAAGCGATGCAGGGATACTATGGCTACACCTTC. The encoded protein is CASSEAMQGYYGYTF.

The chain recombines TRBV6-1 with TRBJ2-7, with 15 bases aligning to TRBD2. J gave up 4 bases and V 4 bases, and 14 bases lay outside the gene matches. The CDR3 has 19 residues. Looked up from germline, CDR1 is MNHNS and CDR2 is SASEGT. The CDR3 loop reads CASSASSPLGTSGRYEQYF. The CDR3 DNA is TGTGCCAGCAGTGCTTCCTCCCCCCTGGGGACTAGCGGGAGGTACGAGCAGTACTTC.

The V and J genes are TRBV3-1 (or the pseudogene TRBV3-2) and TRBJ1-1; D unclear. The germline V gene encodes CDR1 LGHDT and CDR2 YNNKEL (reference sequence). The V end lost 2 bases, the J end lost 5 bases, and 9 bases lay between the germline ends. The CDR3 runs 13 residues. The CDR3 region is CASSQWGGTEAFF. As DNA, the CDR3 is TGTGCCAGCAGCCAATGGGGAGGGACTGAAGCTTTCTTT.

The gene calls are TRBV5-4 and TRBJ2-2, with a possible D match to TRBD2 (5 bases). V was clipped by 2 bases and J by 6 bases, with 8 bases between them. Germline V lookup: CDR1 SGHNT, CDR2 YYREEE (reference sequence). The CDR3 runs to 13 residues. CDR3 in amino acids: CASSFEGSGELFF. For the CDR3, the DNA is TGTGCCAGCAGCTTCGAGGGCTCCGGGGAGCTGTTTTTT.

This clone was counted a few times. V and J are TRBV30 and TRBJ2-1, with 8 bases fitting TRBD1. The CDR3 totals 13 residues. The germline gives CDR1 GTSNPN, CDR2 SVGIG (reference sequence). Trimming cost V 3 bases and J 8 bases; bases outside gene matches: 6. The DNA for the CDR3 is TGTGCCTGGAGGTCCCCAGGGGGCCATGAGCAGTTCTTC. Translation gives CAWRSPGGHEQFF.

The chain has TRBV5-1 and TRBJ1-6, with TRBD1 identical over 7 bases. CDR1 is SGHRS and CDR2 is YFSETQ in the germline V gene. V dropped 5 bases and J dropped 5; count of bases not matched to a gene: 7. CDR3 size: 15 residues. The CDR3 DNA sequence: TGCGCCAGCAGAACGACAGGGTTAAATAATTCACCCCTCCACTTT. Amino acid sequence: CASRTTGLNNSPLHF.

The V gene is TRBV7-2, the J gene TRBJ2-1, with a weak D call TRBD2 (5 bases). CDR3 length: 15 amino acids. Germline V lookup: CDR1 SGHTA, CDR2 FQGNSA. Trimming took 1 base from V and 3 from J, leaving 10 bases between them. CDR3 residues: CASSLEIARYNEQFF. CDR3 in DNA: TGTGCCAGCAGCTTAGAAATAGCGCGCTACAATGAGCAGTTCTTC.

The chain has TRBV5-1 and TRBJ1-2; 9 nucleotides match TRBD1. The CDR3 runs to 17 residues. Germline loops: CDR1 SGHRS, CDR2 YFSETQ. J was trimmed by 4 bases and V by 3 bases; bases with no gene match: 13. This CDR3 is CASSSAGTGNLGYGYTF. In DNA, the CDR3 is TGCGCCAGCAGCTCTGCCGGGACAGGGAACCTTGGCTATGGCTACACCTTC.

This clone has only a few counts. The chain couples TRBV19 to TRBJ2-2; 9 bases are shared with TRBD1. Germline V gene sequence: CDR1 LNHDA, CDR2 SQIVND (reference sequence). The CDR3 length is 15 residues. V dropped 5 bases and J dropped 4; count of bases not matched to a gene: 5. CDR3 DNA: TGTGCCAGTAGTGTGGGACAGGGTTTCACCGGGGAGCTGTTTTTT. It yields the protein CASSVGQGFTGELFF.

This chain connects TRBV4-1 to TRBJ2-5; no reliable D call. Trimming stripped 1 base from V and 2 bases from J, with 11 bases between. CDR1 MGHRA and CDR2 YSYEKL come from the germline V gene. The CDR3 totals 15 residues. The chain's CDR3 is CASSQVPVSQETQYF. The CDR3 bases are TGCGCCAGCAGCCAAGTCCCAGTGTCTCAAGAGACCCAGTACTTC.

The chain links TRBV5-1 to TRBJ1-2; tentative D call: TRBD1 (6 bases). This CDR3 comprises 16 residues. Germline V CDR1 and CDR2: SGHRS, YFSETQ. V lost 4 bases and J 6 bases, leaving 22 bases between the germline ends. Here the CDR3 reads CASSQGHQGRRDGYTF. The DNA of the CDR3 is TGCGCCAGCAGCCAGGGACACCAGGGACGGCGGGATGGCTACACCTTC.

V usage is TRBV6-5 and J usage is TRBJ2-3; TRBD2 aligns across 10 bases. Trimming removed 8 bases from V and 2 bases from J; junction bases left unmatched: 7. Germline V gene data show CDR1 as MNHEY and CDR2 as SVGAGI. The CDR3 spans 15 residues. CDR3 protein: CASGRLAGSTDTQYF. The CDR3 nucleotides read TGTGCCAGCGGGAGACTAGCGGGCTCCACAGATACGCAGTATTTT.

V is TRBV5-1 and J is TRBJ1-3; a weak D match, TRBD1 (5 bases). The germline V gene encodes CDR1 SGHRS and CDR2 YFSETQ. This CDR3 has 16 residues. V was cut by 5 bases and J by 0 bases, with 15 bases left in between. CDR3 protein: CASSGRGTVSGNTIYF. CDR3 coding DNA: TGCGCCAGCAGTGGAAGGGGAACAGTCTCTGGAAACACCATATATTTT.

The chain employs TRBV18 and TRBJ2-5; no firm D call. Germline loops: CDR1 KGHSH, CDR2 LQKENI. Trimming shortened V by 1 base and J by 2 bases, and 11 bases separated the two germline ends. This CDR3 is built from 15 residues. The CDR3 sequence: CASSPLSISQETQYF. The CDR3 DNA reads TGTGCCAGCTCACCACTCTCGATCAGTCAAGAGACCCAGTACTTC.